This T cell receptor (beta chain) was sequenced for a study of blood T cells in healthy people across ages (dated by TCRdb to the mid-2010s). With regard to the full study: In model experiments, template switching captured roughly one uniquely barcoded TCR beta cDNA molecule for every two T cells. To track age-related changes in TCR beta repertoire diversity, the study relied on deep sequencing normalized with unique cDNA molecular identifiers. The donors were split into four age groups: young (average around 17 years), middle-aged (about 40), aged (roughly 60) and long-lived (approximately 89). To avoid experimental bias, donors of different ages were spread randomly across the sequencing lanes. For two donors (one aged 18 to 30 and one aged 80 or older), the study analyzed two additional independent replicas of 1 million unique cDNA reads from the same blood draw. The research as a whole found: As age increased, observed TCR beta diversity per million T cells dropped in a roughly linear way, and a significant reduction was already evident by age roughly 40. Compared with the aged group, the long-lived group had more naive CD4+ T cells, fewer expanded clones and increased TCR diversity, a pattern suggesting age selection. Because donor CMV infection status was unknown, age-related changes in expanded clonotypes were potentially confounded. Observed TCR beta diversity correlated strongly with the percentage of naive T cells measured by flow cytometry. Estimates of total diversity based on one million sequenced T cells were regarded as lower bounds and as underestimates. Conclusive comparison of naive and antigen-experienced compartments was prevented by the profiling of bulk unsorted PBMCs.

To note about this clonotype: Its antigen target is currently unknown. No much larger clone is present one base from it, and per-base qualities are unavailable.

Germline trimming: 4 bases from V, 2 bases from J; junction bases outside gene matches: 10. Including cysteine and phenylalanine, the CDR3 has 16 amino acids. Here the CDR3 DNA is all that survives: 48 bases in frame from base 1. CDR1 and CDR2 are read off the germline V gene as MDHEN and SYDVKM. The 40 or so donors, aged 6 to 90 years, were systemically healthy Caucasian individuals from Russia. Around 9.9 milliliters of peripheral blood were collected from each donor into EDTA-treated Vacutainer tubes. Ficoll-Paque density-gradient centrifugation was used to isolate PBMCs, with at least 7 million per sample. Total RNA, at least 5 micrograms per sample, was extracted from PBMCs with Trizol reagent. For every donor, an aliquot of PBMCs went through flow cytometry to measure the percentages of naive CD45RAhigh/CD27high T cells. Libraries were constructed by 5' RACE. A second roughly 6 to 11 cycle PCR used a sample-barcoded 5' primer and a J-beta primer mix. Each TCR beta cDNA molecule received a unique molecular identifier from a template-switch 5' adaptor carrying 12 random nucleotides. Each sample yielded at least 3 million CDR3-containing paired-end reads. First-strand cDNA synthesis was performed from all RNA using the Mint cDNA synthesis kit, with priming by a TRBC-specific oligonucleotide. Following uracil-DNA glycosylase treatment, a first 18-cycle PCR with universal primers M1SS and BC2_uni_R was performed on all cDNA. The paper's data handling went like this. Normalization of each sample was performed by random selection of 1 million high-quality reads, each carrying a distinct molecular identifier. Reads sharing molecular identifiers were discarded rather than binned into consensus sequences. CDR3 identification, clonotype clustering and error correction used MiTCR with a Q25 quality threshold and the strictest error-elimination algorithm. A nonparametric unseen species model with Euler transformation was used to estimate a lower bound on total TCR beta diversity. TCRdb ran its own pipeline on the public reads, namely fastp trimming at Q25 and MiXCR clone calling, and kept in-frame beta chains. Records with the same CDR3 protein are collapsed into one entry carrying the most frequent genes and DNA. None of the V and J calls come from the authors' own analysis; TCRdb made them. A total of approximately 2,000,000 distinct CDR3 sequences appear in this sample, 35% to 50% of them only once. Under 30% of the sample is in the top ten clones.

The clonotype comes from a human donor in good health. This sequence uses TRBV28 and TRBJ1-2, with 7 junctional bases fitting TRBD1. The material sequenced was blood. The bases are TGTGCCAGCAGTTCCCCAAGACAGGGCGCAAACTATGGCTACACCTTC. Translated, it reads CASSSPRQGANYGYTF.